The rows below give T cell receptor beta chains drawn from one sample of a study of identical twins. Using its own MiXCR run on the 5' RACE reads, TCRdb lists one record per CDR3 protein. This sample has around 670,000 distinct CDR3 sequences; approximately 6.1% occur once, and the top ten carry 1.5% to 2%. Sequenced material: naive T cells sorted from blood. All receptors come from a man aged 18 to 30 in good health. Both conserved end residues are part of each CDR3. Fields, in order: clone size, V gene, J gene, D gene, CDR3 DNA, CDR3 protein. A D gene is named only where the DNA matches it firmly. The size entry is marked missing in some rows and otherwise reads once, few, many or a size class.

clone_size: .
v_call: TRBV18
j_call: TRBJ1-6
d_call: .
cdr3_nt: TGTGCCAGCTCACCACCTTCACCCCTCCACTTT
cdr3_aa: CASSPPSPLHF

clone_size: .
v_call: TRBV11-2
j_call: TRBJ2-6
d_call: TRBD1
cdr3_nt: TGTGCCAGCAGCCCCGGACAGGGAAGGATGTCTGGGGCCAACGTCCTGACTTTC
cdr3_aa: CASSPGQGRMSGANVLTF

clone_size: many
v_call: TRBV3-1
j_call: TRBJ2-1
d_call: TRBD2
cdr3_nt: TGTGCCAGCAGAGAAGCGGGGACGCCTTTAGACTTATATGAGCAGTTCTTC
cdr3_aa: CASREAGTPLDLYEQFF

clone_size: few
v_call: TRBV5-1
j_call: TRBJ1-2
d_call: .
cdr3_nt: TGCGCCAGCACCCTGGGGGCAGGCTATGGCTACACCTTC
cdr3_aa: CASTLGAGYGYTF

clone_size: .
v_call: TRBV5-1
j_call: TRBJ1-1
d_call: TRBD1
cdr3_nt: TGCGCCAGCAGCTTGGCGGGGGGACAGGGGTTGAAGACTGAAGCTTTCTTT
cdr3_aa: CASSLAGGQGLKTEAFF

clone_size: few
v_call: TRBV6-2/TRBV6-3
j_call: TRBJ2-1
d_call: .
cdr3_nt: TGTGCCAGCAGTTACTCCCCCGAGGAGGGCTCCTACAATGAGCAGTTCTTC
cdr3_aa: CASSYSPEEGSYNEQFF

clone_size: many
v_call: TRBV6-2/TRBV6-3
j_call: TRBJ1-1
d_call: .
cdr3_nt: TGTGCCAGCAGTTCCCAAGACAGGATGAACACTGAAGCTTTCTTT
cdr3_aa: CASSSQDRMNTEAFF

clone_size: few
v_call: TRBV4-1
j_call: TRBJ2-2
d_call: .
cdr3_nt: TGCGCCAGCAGCCAAAGCTCCGGGCCCAATATAGTAAACGCGAACACCGGGGAGCTGTTTTTT
cdr3_aa: CASSQSSGPNIVNANTGELFF

clone_size: many
v_call: TRBV6-1
j_call: TRBJ2-7
d_call: TRBD2
cdr3_nt: TGTGCCAGCAGTAATCTAGCGGGGACCTACGAGCAGTACTTC
cdr3_aa: CASSNLAGTYEQYF

clone_size: few
v_call: TRBV7-6
j_call: TRBJ2-1
d_call: TRBD1
cdr3_nt: TGTGCCAGCAGCATCCGGGACAGGGTGTTAAATGAGCAGTTCTTC
cdr3_aa: CASSIRDRVLNEQFF

clone_size: .
v_call: TRBV7-8
j_call: TRBJ2-2
d_call: TRBD2
cdr3_nt: TGTGCCAGCAGTATAGAGCGGACTAGCGGAACTACCGGGGAGCTGTTTTTT
cdr3_aa: CASSIERTSGTTGELFF

clone_size: few
v_call: TRBV4-2
j_call: TRBJ2-1
d_call: .
cdr3_nt: TGTGCCAGCAGCCAAGGGGTAGGAATAGCCAATGAGCAGTTCTTC
cdr3_aa: CASSQGVGIANEQFF

clone_size: many
v_call: TRBV24-1
j_call: TRBJ2-1
d_call: TRBD2
cdr3_nt: TGTGCCACCAGTGACCCCGGACTAGCGGGCGAGCAGTTCTTC
cdr3_aa: CATSDPGLAGEQFF

clone_size: many
v_call: TRBV11-2
j_call: TRBJ2-2
d_call: .
cdr3_nt: TGTGCCAGCAGCCCGATTAACACCGGGGAGCTGTTTTTT
cdr3_aa: CASSPINTGELFF

clone_size: many
v_call: TRBV5-1
j_call: TRBJ2-3
d_call: .
cdr3_nt: TGCGCCAGCAACCGGGACACGGGGACAGATACGCAGTATTTT
cdr3_aa: CASNRDTGTDTQYF